This TCR beta chain is from a study of T cell repertoires in cytomegalovirus infection. As for the study in general: Recently identified HLA-C-restricted CMV epitopes and well-studied HLA-B-restricted CMV epitopes were used by the study. Both a matching HLA type and CMV infection were indicated by public TCR beta signatures. Study-level results: Ex vivo, HLA-C-restricted CMV-specific TCR beta clonotypes prevailed over the rest of the response. Summed frequency of public TCR beta families distinguished CMV carriers with the relevant HLA.

TCRdb reprocessed the reads via MiXCR and lists one record per CDR3 protein. The sample contains under 200,000 distinct CDR3 sequences, roughly 22% of which appear only once. V gave up 2 bases and J gave up 6 bases, with 11 bases separating them. The CDR3 loop spans 13 amino acids. Germline V gene lookup returns CDR1 SGHNT and CDR2 YYREEE (reference sequence). As to this clonotype: Its antigen is currently unknown.

The clonotype originates from a human donor in good health (CMV status not recorded). Some clones in this sample may be carry-over from other donors' samples. The chain has TRBV5-4 and TRBJ1-2, with a tentative D call TRBD1 (5 bases). This specimen was CD8+ T cells from cultured PBMCs, taken from culture after CMV antigen stimulation. This CDR3 reads CASSFKRGDGYTF. CDR3 nucleotide sequence: TGTGCCAGCAGCTTCAAAAGGGGCGATGGCTACACCTTC.